This T cell receptor beta chain was sequenced in a study of regulatory T cells in long-lasting Graves disease (dated by TCRdb to 2020 to 2022). The study in broad terms: Newly diagnosed Graves' disease patients had taken antithyroid drugs for less than 3 months. The study took place in China and was registered as a clinical trial. Peripheral blood TCR sequencing and RNA sequencing compared persistent Graves' disease patients with newly diagnosed Graves' disease patients. TCR sequencing covered 13 persistent and about 20 newly diagnosed Graves' disease patients, around 33 samples in total. Broader findings and caveats from the paper: Sequencing and analysis were limited to the TCR beta chain. Lower TCR Shannon entropy and fewer highly expanded clones were observed in persistent Graves' disease patients than in newly diagnosed patients, which suggested clonal expansion. Patients with persistent disease shared more public clonotypes (about 2,500) than newly diagnosed patients did (966). The small sample size was acknowledged by the authors as a limitation that may reduce accuracy. Because the primary lesion, thyroid tissue, could not be accessed, the study looked at peripheral blood alone. TRBV28, TRBJ1-2 and TRBJ2-5 were preferentially used in persistent disease, while TRBV20-1 and TRBJ2-1 were favored in newly diagnosed disease.

V is pruned by 8 bases and J by 3 bases, leaving 9 bases of the junction without a gene match. The CDR3, from cysteine to phenylalanine, totals 15 residues. Only the CDR3 DNA stays, 45 bases, in frame from base 1. CDR1 and CDR2 were assigned from the germline V gene as KGHSH and LQKENI. This specimen's time point label, interpreted: newly diagnosed GD, antithyroid drugs for less than 3 months. RNA was extracted from PBMCs in TRIzol for both TCR sequencing and RNA sequencing. The diagnosis of Graves' disease followed American Thyroid Association guidelines. The patients came from an endocrinology department in Xi'an, China. Each patient gave around 9 milliliters of peripheral blood, collected in an EDTA anticoagulant tube. Ficoll Paque Plus density gradient separation was used to isolate PBMCs, and no further T cell sorting was done. An Agilent 2100 Bioanalyzer and agarose gel were used to assess RNA quality, and a NanoDrop 2000 was used to measure RNA concentration.

Receptor libraries were prepared by multiplex PCR. The data were produced on an Illumina HiSeq 4000. CDR3 regions were amplified by Arm-PCR with iRepertoire HTBI primers to construct TCR beta libraries. Before sequencing, the PCR products underwent gel purification. As for the authors' bioinformatics: Across samples, about 64 TRBV and 14 TRBJ segments were identified and used for gene usage analysis of CDR3 amino acid clonotypes. COPE and FqMerger were used to merge filtered high-quality paired reads into contigs. BLAST was used to align contigs to IMGT TRBV, TRBD and TRBJ reference genes, and CDR3 was defined according to IMGT. Highly expanded clones were defined as clonotypes with a frequency above 0.1%. Repertoire diversity was measured by Shannon entropy, and V-J evenness by the Gini coefficient. A clonotype found in more than one individual was treated as public. TCRdb reworked the public reads: Q25 trimming with fastp, MiXCR clone assembly, productive beta chains retained. Every entry covers one CDR3 protein and lists the most common genes and DNA from its rows. The V and J calls follow TCRdb's processing rather than the paper's. Recorded for this sample are roughly 350,000 distinct CDR3 sequences; 15% to 20% of them occurred a single time. The top ten hold 20% to 25% of the sample.

This clonotype was seen many times. This receptor's antigen is unknown. Per-base quality was not reported, and no clone a single base away is much larger than it. These data were also reused for a study on T cells in Graves' hyperthyroidism and ophthalmopathy. As that second paper reports: Stable Graves' hyperthyroidism was defined as the absence of progression to ophthalmopathy over 18 months of follow-up. Hyperthyroidism patients were newly diagnosed, with disease duration under 2 months, and aged 18 to 65 years. The study excluded patients with uncontrolled infections, other autoimmune diseases, pregnancy or lactation. Diagnoses were based on clinical symptoms, serum thyroxine and TRAb, thyroid ultrasound and orbital computed tomography. The TCR CDR3 was subjected to a first round of RT-PCR using the HTBI primer set and the Qiagen OneStep RT-PCR kit. Most expanded thyroid clonotypes (frequency above 0.001) were also found in blood, which suggests that blood repertoires may mirror thyroid immune responses. Ophthalmopathy was separated from stable hyperthyroidism by a 13 V-J signature model, with around 88% sensitivity and roughly 81% specificity obtained in cross-validation and 80%/75% obtained in testing. During validation, the model predicted progression to ophthalmopathy a median of about 6.3 months ahead of onset, with around 71% sensitivity and 72% to 80% specificity. A discovery cohort of about a hundred patients, fewer than 50 with Graves' ophthalmopathy and 55 to 65 with stable Graves' hyperthyroidism, was used to find distinguishing TCR V-J signatures. An independent validation cohort of around 19 hyperthyroidism patients and 17 patients who later progressed to ophthalmopathy tested prospective prediction of ophthalmopathy. The 100 or so discovery patients were divided at random into training and test sets in a 7:3 ratio. In over five Graves' hyperthyroidism patients, the study also compared T-cell repertoires from thyroid tissue with T-cell repertoires from blood. After blood sampling, hyperthyroidism patients were treated with methimazole at a starting dose of 30 mg daily, and ophthalmopathy patients were treated with high-dose intravenous methylprednisolone. Libraries were constructed in a second round of multiplex PCR, after which size selection and purification were carried out. Paired-end sequencing of the libraries was performed with 100 bp reads on an Illumina HiSeq2000. SOAPnuke was used to process the raw data, removing reads that contained adapters or uncalled bases, had a mean Phred below 15, or lacked an exact match to the constant primer or identifier. COPE v1.2.5 was used to merge the high-quality paired reads, and each unique nucleotide sequence was defined as a clonotype. Clonotypes were aligned to IMGT TRBV, TRBD and TRBJ reference segments using MiTCR v1.1. The analysis included only V-J combinations with a frequency above 0.0001, which together covered around 99% of the repertoires. A TCS score was defined as the ratio of F50 (clonal expansion) to E x V (chaos), with BLOSUM62-based TCRdist applied between CDR3 peptides within each V-J. Welch's t-statistics and random forest reduced some 510 V-J features to 10 to 15, which were used in a naive Bayes classifier (R e1071). No statistical method was used to set the sample size in advance, and investigators knew the group allocation. According to the paper, TCR Vbeta CDR3 sequencing was carried out on some 130 peripheral blood samples, which came from fewer than 50 ophthalmopathy, around 74 hyperthyroidism and approximately 17 progressor patients.

The sequencing here drew on peripheral blood mononuclear cells (PBMCs), taken at new diagnosis, from a patient treated with antithyroid drugs. The TCR comes from a woman younger than 35 with Graves disease. Donor details come from another sample of the same person, matched by shared clones. Recombination linked TRBV18 to TRBJ2-1; 8 bases in the middle match TRBD1. The CDR3 is CASRPGGRVYNEQFF. The nucleotide sequence reads as follows: TGTGCCAGCCGACCAGGGGGCCGGGTCTACAATGAGCAGTTCTTC.